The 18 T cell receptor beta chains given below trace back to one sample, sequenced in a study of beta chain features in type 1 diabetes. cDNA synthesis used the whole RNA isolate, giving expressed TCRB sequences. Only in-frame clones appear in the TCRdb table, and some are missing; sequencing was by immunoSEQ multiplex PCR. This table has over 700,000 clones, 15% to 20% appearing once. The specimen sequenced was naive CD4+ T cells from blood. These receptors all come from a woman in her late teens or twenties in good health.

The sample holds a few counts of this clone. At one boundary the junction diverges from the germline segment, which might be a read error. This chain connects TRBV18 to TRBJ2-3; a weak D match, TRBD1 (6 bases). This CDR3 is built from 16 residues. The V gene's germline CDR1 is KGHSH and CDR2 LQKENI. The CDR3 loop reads CASSPQGSGRTDTQYF. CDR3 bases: TGTGCCAGCTCACCTCAGGGGTCTGGGCGCACCGATACGCAGTATTTT. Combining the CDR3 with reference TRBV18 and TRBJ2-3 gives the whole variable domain NAGVMQNPRHLVRRRGQEARLRCSPMKGHSHVYWYRQLPEEGLKFMVYLQKENIIDESGMPKERFSAEFPKEGPSILRIQQVVRGDSAAYFCASSPQGSGRTDTQYFGPGTRLTVL.

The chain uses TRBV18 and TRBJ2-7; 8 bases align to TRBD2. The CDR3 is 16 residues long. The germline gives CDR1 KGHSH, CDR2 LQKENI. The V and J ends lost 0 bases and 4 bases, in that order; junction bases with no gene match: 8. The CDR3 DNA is TGTGCCAGCTCACCACCGAATTTGAGCGGGAGATACGAGCAGTACTTC. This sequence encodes CASSPPNLSGRYEQYF. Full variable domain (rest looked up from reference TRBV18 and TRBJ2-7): NAGVMQNPRHLVRRRGQEARLRCSPMKGHSHVYWYRQLPEEGLKFMVYLQKENIIDESGMPKERFSAEFPKEGPSILRIQQVVRGDSAAYFCASSPPNLSGRYEQYFGPGTRLTVT.

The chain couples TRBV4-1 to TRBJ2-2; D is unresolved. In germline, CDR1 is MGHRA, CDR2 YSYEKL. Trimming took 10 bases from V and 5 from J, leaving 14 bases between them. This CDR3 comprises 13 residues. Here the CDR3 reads CATGATGTGELFF. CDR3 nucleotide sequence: TGCGCCACGGGTGCTACCGGAACCGGGGAGCTGTTTTTT.

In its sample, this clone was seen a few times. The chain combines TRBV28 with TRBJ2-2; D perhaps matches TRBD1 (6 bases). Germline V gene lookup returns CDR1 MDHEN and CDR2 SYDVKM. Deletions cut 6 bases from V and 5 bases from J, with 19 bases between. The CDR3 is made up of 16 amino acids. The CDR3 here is CASSLWGQGTTGELFF. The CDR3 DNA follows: TGTGCCAGCAGCCTTTGGGGGCAGGGAACGACCGGGGAGCTGTTTTTT.

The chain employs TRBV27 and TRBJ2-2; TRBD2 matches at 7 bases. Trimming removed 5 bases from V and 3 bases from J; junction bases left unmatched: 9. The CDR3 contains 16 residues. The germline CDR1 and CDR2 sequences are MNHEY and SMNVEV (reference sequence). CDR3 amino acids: CASSQTTSSYTGELFF. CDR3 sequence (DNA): TGTGCCAGCAGTCAAACGACTAGCTCCTACACCGGGGAGCTGTTTTTT.

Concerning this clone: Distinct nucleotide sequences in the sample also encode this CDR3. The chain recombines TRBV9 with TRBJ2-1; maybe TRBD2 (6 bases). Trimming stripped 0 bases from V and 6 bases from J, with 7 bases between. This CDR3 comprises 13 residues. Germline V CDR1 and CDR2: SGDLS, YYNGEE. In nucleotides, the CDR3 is TGTGCCAGCAGCGTAGGCGGGGTCAATGAGCAGTTCTTC. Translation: CASSVGGVNEQFF.

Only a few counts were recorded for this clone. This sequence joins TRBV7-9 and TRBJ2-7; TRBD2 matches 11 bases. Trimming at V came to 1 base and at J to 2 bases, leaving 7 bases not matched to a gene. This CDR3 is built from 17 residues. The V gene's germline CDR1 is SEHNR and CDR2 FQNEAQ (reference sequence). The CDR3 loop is CASSLGTSGLVPYEQYF. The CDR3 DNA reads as TGTGCCAGCAGCTTAGGGACTAGCGGGTTAGTCCCCTACGAGCAGTACTTC.

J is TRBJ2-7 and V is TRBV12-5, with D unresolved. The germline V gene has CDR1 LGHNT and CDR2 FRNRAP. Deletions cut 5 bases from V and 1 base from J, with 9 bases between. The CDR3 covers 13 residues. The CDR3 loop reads CASGLKASYEQYF. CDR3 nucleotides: TGTGCTAGTGGTCTAAAGGCATCCTACGAGCAGTACTTC.

The CDR3 DNA reads as TGTGCCAGCAGTTCGGGAGATTCGAGAGGCTACACCTTC. Protein: CASSSGDSRGYTF. The chain carries TRBV6-5 and TRBJ1-2; unclear D gene. V lost 4 bases to trimming and J lost 8 bases, with 14 bases between them. The CDR3 has 13 amino acids. Germline values: CDR1 MNHEY, CDR2 SVGAGI.

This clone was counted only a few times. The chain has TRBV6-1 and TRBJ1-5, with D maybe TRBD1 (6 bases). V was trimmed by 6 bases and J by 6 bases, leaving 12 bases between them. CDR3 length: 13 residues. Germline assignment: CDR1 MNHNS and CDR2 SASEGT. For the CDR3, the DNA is TGTGCCAGCAGCGGGGACATCGGTCAGCCCCAGCATTTT. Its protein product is CASSGDIGQPQHF.

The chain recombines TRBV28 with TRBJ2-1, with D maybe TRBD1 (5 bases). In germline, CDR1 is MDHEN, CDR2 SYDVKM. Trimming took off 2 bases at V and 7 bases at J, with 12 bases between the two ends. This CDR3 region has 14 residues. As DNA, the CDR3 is TGTGCCAGCAGTTTACCCAGGGTGTTTAATGAGCAGTTCTTC. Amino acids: CASSLPRVFNEQFF.

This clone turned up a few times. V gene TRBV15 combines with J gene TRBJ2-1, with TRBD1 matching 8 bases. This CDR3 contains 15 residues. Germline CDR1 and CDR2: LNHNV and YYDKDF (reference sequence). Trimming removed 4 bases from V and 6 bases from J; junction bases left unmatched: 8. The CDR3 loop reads CATSIHRGEVNEQFF. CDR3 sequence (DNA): TGTGCCACCAGCATCCACAGGGGGGAGGTCAATGAGCAGTTCTTC.

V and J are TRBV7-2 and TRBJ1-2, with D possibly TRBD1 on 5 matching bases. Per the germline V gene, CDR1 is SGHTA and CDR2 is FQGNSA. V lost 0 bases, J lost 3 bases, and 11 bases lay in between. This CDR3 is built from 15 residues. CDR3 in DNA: TGTGCCAGCAGCTTAGCAGGGGTACTAGACTATGGCTACACCTTC. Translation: CASSLAGVLDYGYTF.

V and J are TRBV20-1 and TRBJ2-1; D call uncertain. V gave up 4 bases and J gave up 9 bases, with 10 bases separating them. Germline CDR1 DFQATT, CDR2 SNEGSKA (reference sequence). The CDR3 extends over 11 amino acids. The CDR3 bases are TGCAGTGCTACTCTAGTTGTTGAGCAGTTCTTC. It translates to CSATLVVEQFF.

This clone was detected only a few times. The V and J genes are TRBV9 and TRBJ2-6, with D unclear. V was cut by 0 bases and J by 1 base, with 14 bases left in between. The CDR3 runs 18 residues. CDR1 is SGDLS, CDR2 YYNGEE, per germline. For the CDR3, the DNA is TGTGCCAGCAGCGTAGGGGCGGAGTGGGAATCTGGGGCCAACGTCCTGACTTTC. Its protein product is CASSVGAEWESGANVLTF.

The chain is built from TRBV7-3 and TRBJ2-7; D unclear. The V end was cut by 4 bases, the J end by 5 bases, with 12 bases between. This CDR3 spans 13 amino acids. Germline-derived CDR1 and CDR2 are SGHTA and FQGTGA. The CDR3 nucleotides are TGTGCCAGCAGCTCGACCCTCGTCGACGAGCAGTACTTC. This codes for CASSSTLVDEQYF.

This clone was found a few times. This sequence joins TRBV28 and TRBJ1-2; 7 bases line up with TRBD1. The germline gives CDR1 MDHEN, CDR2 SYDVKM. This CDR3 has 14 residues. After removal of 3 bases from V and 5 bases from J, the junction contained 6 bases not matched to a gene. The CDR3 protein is CASSFSSGGYGYTF. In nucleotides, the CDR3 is TGTGCCAGCAGTTTTTCGTCAGGGGGATATGGCTACACCTTC.

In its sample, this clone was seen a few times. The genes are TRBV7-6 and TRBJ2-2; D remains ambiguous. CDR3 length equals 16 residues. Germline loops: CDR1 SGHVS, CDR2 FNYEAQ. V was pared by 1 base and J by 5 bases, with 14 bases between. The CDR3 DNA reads TGTGCCAGCAGCTTAGTCGCAAGACCTGGGACCGGGGAGCTGTTTTTT. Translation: CASSLVARPGTGELFF.